These T cell receptor beta chains were read from a single sample in a study of blood T cells in healthy people across ages. TCRdb itself ran the 5' RACE reads through MiXCR, one entry per CDR3 protein. The table includes around 1,600,000 distinct CDR3 sequences, 35% to 45% detected once. Sequenced: blood. Receptor source: a woman between 18 and 29 years old in good health. Each CDR3 is given with its conserved first and last residue.

j_call v_call cdr3_aa
TRBJ2-1 TRBV3-1 CASSSVGDQFF
TRBJ1-2 TRBV12-3/TRBV12-4 CASSLDPTRSYTF
TRBJ2-1 TRBV20-1 CSASSDTYNEQFF
TRBJ1-4 TRBV29-1 CSVEVWGGGKKLFF
TRBJ2-3 TRBV5-1 CASSLVPGVVTDTQYF
TRBJ1-4 TRBV20-1 CSARDRVTGAREKLFF
TRBJ1-6 TRBV24-1 CATSRDRYSPLHF
TRBJ2-1 TRBV6-5 CASSYRSAEYNEQFF
TRBJ2-7 TRBV21-1 CASSVYRDNEQYF
TRBJ2-3 TRBV11-1 CTSRASTDTQYF
TRBJ2-1 TRBV24-1 CATSDQTSSYNEQFF
TRBJ2-1 TRBV7-8 CASSLAAAGGYNEQFF
TRBJ1-2 TRBV4-1 CASSLVDYAYTF
TRBJ2-7 TRBV5-1 CASRGIGTSPYEQYF
TRBJ1-1 TRBV6-2/TRBV6-3 CASSYPPWGGPRKGTEAFF
TRBJ1-5 TRBV30 CAWSVQGWQPQHF
TRBJ2-7 TRBV21-1 CASSPHGKERYEQYF
TRBJ2-7 TRBV12-5 CASGLGHPYEQYF
TRBJ2-1 TRBV4-3 CASSRLAGLRNYNEQFF
TRBJ2-3 TRBV5-1 CASSRDGGVTDTQYF
TRBJ2-7 TRBV7-2 CASSAYYEQYF
TRBJ1-1 TRBV12-3/TRBV12-4 CASSTQWGDTEAFF
TRBJ1-4 TRBV15 CATAVQGLNEKLFF
TRBJ2-5 TRBV11-2 CASSSLRGKGETQYF
TRBJ2-1 TRBV2 CASKKGAQQTYNEQFF
TRBJ2-7 TRBV18 CASSPQGIRSYEQYF
TRBJ2-2 TRBV6-6 CASITLSGSPGELFF
TRBJ1-1 TRBV7-2 CASSPGGIMNTEAFF
TRBJ2-7 TRBV18 CASSSGGGSEQYF
TRBJ1-2 TRBV2 CASSEGSFYGYTF
TRBJ1-2 TRBV3-1 CASTVTGAGYGYTF
TRBJ2-1 TRBV6-2/TRBV6-3 CASSTETEQFF
TRBJ2-1 TRBV29-1 CSVMGLGYNEQFF
TRBJ2-1 TRBV4-2 CASSQDSGLSYNEQFF
TRBJ1-5 TRBV12-3/TRBV12-4 CASSFGTKQPQHF
TRBJ2-4 TRBV20-1 CSAGNRGDIQYF
TRBJ1-2 TRBV7-2 CASSLGGVQGAGGYTF
TRBJ2-3 TRBV2 CASGQDVDTQYF
TRBJ2-1 TRBV6-6 CASSRTVGSYNEQFF
TRBJ1-5 TRBV20-1 CSASVGYNSHQPQHF
TRBJ1-1 TRBV5-1 CASSLKRDTEAFF
TRBJ2-7 TRBV20-1 CSASKGGLGDEQYF
TRBJ2-4 TRBV20-1 CSASPPPARNIQYF
TRBJ1-5 TRBV24-1 CATSDADRDNSNQPQHF
TRBJ1-2 TRBV20-1 CSASRPGTAYGYTF
TRBJ2-3 TRBV12-3/TRBV12-4 CASSTQTGLSTDTQYF
TRBJ2-7 TRBV6-1 CASSEVNFYEQYF
TRBJ2-5 TRBV5-6 CASSGTGASETQYF
TRBJ1-2 TRBV6-5 CASRGQSVKGYTF
TRBJ1-4 TRBV16 CASSQSGQGAPNEKLFF
TRBJ2-7 TRBV20-1 CSARDGRPPHEQYF
TRBJ1-4 TRBV13 CASSSPPLNEKLFF
TRBJ1-4 TRBV25-1 CASSETLRTGDGKLFF